These T cell receptor beta chains were read from a single sample in a study of cytomegalovirus exposure and HLA in healthy donors. The protocol was immunoSEQ multiplex PCR, while the TCRdb copy is restricted to in-frame clones and leaves out a portion. The sample lists 150,000 to 200,000 clones, around four fifths occurring once. The source material was PBMCs. The receptors here all came from a female donor in good health and CMV-seronegative. Both conserved end residues are part of each CDR3. The order of the fields is J gene, clone size, V gene, D gene, CDR3 protein, CDR3 DNA. D genes are given only for firm matches. Clone size, where shown, is once, few, many, or a class for clones that have expanded.

J: TRBJ1-3
size: NA
V: TRBV6-6
D: NA
CDR3: CASVRGNTIYF
DNA: TGTGCCAGCGTACGGGGAAACACCATATATTTT

J: TRBJ2-3
size: NA
V: TRBV5-4
D: TRBD2
CDR3: CASTRLAGTDTQYF
DNA: TGTGCCAGCACTCGACTAGCGGGCACAGATACGCAGTATTTT

J: TRBJ1-1
size: once
V: TRBV18
D: NA
CDR3: CASQAQARNTEAFF
DNA: TGTGCCAGCCAGGCACAGGCGCGGAACACTGAAGCTTTCTTT

J: TRBJ2-7
size: once
V: TRBV6-5
D: NA
CDR3: CASSYARGRSSYEQYF
DNA: TGTGCCAGCAGTTACGCCCGCGGTCGGAGCAGTTACGAGCAGTACTTC

J: TRBJ2-7
size: NA
V: TRBV19
D: NA
CDR3: CASSARHSTSYEQYF
DNA: TGTGCCAGTAGTGCCAGGCACTCGACCTCCTACGAGCAGTACTTC

J: TRBJ1-5
size: NA
V: TRBV10-3
D: NA
CDR3: CAISEDRPNQPQHF
DNA: TGTGCCATCAGTGAGGACAGGCCCAATCAGCCCCAGCATTTT

J: TRBJ2-5
size: NA
V: TRBV5-6
D: TRBD1
CDR3: CASSLTGGEETQYF
DNA: TGTGCCAGCAGCTTAACAGGGGGCGAGGAGACCCAGTACTTC

J: TRBJ2-3
size: NA
V: TRBV15
D: NA
CDR3: CATSRDLAGGGINTQYF
DNA: TGTGCCACCAGCAGAGATCTCGCAGGGGGAGGAATAAATACGCAGTATTTT

J: TRBJ1-1
size: NA
V: TRBV11-2
D: TRBD1
CDR3: CASSSGQANTEAFF
DNA: TGTGCCAGCAGCTCTGGACAGGCGAACACTGAAGCTTTCTTT

J: TRBJ1-5
size: NA
V: TRBV6-6
D: TRBD1
CDR3: CATTGQYNQPQHF
DNA: TGTGCCACTACGGGACAGTACAATCAGCCCCAGCATTTT

J: TRBJ2-3
size: NA
V: TRBV4-1
D: NA
CDR3: CASSQDGGTQYF
DNA: TGCGCCAGCAGCCAGGACGGGGGTACGCAGTATTTT

J: TRBJ2-3
size: NA
V: TRBV27
D: NA
CDR3: CASSFSGDTQYF
DNA: TGTGCCAGCAGTTTCTCGGGAGATACGCAGTATTTT

J: TRBJ2-7
size: few
V: TRBV7-6
D: TRBD1
CDR3: CASFSPAGGYEQYF
DNA: TGTGCCAGCTTTTCTCCGGCAGGGGGCTACGAGCAGTACTTC

J: TRBJ1-6
size: NA
V: TRBV5-1
D: NA
CDR3: CASSLGQLNSPLHF
DNA: TGCGCCAGCAGCTTGGGACAGTTAAATTCACCCCTCCACTTT

J: TRBJ2-3
size: NA
V: TRBV9
D: TRBD2
CDR3: CASSVGAGGRTDTQYF
DNA: TGTGCCAGCAGCGTAGGTGCGGGGGGGCGCACAGATACGCAGTATTTT

J: TRBJ1-1
size: NA
V: TRBV2
D: NA
CDR3: CASSEGGVDTEAFF
DNA: TGTGCCAGCAGTGAGGGGGGGGTGGACACTGAAGCTTTCTTT

J: TRBJ2-7
size: NA
V: TRBV27
D: TRBD1
CDR3: CASSLAGTGGYEQYF
DNA: TGTGCCAGCAGTTTAGCCGGGACAGGGGGCTACGAGCAGTACTTC

J: TRBJ2-5
size: NA
V: TRBV11-2
D: NA
CDR3: CASSLQGIETLYF
DNA: TGTGCCAGCAGCTTACAGGGGATTGAGACCCTTTACTTC

J: TRBJ2-5
size: few
V: TRBV9
D: TRBD2
CDR3: CASSVEDSGYQETQYF
DNA: TGTGCCAGCAGCGTAGAAGATAGCGGGTACCAAGAGACCCAGTACTTC

J: TRBJ1-6
size: NA
V: TRBV19
D: TRBD1
CDR3: CASSIGQGVSSPLHF
DNA: TGTGCCAGTAGTATAGGACAGGGGGTCAGTTCACCCCTCCACTTT

J: TRBJ1-5
size: NA
V: TRBV5-4
D: TRBD1
CDR3: CASSFWDRGPKSNQPQHF
DNA: TGTGCCAGCAGCTTTTGGGACAGGGGCCCGAAAAGCAATCAGCCCCAGCATTTT

J: TRBJ2-5
size: NA
V: TRBV11-2
D: NA
CDR3: CASSSRASGETQYF
DNA: TGTGCCAGCAGCTCGCGGGCTTCGGGGGAGACCCAGTACTTC

J: TRBJ1-6
size: NA
V: TRBV14
D: TRBD1
CDR3: CASSQGTGTGGSPLHF
DNA: TGTGCCAGCAGCCAAGGGACCGGGACAGGTGGTTCACCCCTCCACTTT

J: TRBJ1-1
size: NA
V: TRBV19
D: NA
CDR3: CASSPQPGWGTEAFF
DNA: TGTGCCAGTAGTCCACAGCCAGGGTGGGGCACTGAAGCTTTCTTT

J: TRBJ2-3
size: NA
V: TRBV19
D: TRBD2
CDR3: CASSIDHSGSTDTQYF
DNA: TGTGCCAGTAGTATAGATCATAGCGGGAGCACAGATACGCAGTATTTT

J: TRBJ2-2
size: once
V: TRBV9
D: TRBD2
CDR3: CASSVATAGVTGELFF
DNA: TGTGCCAGCAGCGTAGCTACAGCGGGGGTCACCGGGGAGCTGTTTTTT

J: TRBJ2-7
size: NA
V: TRBV4-3
D: NA
CDR3: CASSQSFGVSYEQYF
DNA: TGCGCCAGCAGCCAGTCTTTCGGGGTCTCGTACGAGCAGTACTTC

J: TRBJ1-2
size: NA
V: TRBV5-1
D: NA
CDR3: CASSPVERHGYTF
DNA: TGCGCCAGCAGCCCCGTGGAGCGGCATGGCTACACCTTC

J: TRBJ1-1
size: NA
V: TRBV10-2
D: NA
CDR3: CATTRTRNTEAFF
DNA: TGCGCCACCACCCGGACAAGGAACACTGAAGCTTTCTTT

J: TRBJ2-7
size: NA
V: TRBV5-8
D: NA
CDR3: CASSLGVALYEQYF
DNA: TGTGCCAGCAGCTTGGGGGTAGCGTTATACGAGCAGTACTTC

J: TRBJ1-1
size: NA
V: TRBV5-1
D: TRBD1
CDR3: CASSRDRDTEAFF
DNA: TGCGCCAGCAGCCGGGACAGGGACACTGAAGCTTTCTTT

J: TRBJ2-7
size: few
V: TRBV13
D: TRBD1
CDR3: CASSLSGQGRYEQYF
DNA: TGTGCCAGCAGCTTATCGGGACAGGGAAGGTACGAGCAGTACTTC

J: TRBJ2-7
size: NA
V: TRBV27
D: TRBD2
CDR3: CASSYGRAYEQYF
DNA: TGTGCCAGCAGTTACGGGAGGGCCTACGAGCAGTACTTC

J: TRBJ2-7
size: once
V: TRBV29-1
D: TRBD1
CDR3: CSVGTGSSYEQYF
DNA: TGCAGCGTTGGGACAGGGAGCTCCTACGAGCAGTACTTC

J: TRBJ2-2
size: once
V: TRBV30
D: NA
CDR3: CAWSVRTGELFF
DNA: TGTGCCTGGAGTGTGCGGACCGGGGAGCTGTTTTTT

J: TRBJ2-7
size: NA
V: TRBV28
D: TRBD2
CDR3: CASSFLLGLAGSYEQYF
DNA: TGTGCCAGCAGTTTCCTTTTGGGACTAGCGGGCTCCTACGAGCAGTACTTC

J: TRBJ2-1
size: once
V: TRBV28
D: TRBD2
CDR3: CASSFGLAKFF
DNA: TGTGCCAGCAGCTTCGGACTAGCGAAGTTCTTC

J: TRBJ2-7
size: NA
V: TRBV7-9
D: NA
CDR3: CSSSLGGESEQYF
DNA: TGTTCCAGCAGCTTAGGCGGGGAGTCGGAGCAGTACTTC

J: TRBJ2-2
size: NA
V: TRBV9
D: TRBD1
CDR3: CASSVTGGRELFF
DNA: TGTGCCAGCAGCGTTACAGGGGGTCGGGAGCTGTTTTTT

J: TRBJ2-7
size: NA
V: TRBV14
D: NA
CDR3: CASSHSHEQYF
DNA: TGTGCCAGCAGCCATTCCCACGAGCAGTACTTC

J: TRBJ2-7
size: few
V: TRBV29-1
D: TRBD1
CDR3: CSVELGDRGPYEQYF
DNA: TGCAGCGTTGAATTGGGGGACAGGGGTCCCTACGAGCAGTACTTC

J: TRBJ2-2
size: NA
V: TRBV28
D: TRBD2
CDR3: CASVTPGGGELFF
DNA: TGTGCCAGCGTCACACCGGGAGGAGGGGAGCTGTTTTTT

J: TRBJ1-1
size: NA
V: TRBV19
D: TRBD1
CDR3: CASSTGQVNTEAFF
DNA: TGTGCCAGTAGTACGGGACAGGTGAATACTGAAGCTTTCTTT

J: TRBJ2-5
size: NA
V: TRBV7-9
D: TRBD1
CDR3: CASSTDRGGRETQYF
DNA: TGTGCCAGCAGCACGGACAGGGGAGGCCGAGAGACCCAGTACTTC

J: TRBJ2-2
size: NA
V: TRBV11-2
D: NA
CDR3: CASSSTGFVGELFF
DNA: TGTGCCAGCAGCTCTACAGGGTTTGTGGGGGAGCTGTTTTTT

J: TRBJ1-6
size: NA
V: TRBV6-5
D: NA
CDR3: CASRSTGNNSPLHF
DNA: TGTGCCAGCAGATCGACAGGAAATAATTCACCCCTCCACTTT

J: TRBJ1-1
size: NA
V: TRBV7-9
D: TRBD1
CDR3: CASSPPSGTANTEAFF
DNA: TGTGCCAGCAGCCCCCCTTCGGGGACAGCGAACACTGAAGCTTTCTTT